This is a list of T cell receptor beta chains from one sample in a study of T cell repertoires in cytomegalovirus infection. MiXCR, run by TCRdb on the reads, gives a single entry per CDR3 protein. The table records 170,000 or so distinct CDR3 sequences, about 18% of them present only once. The specimen was CD8+ T cells from PBMCs. The source of these receptors is a human donor in good health (CMV status not recorded). Some clones in this sample may be carry-over from other donors' samples. The CDR3 runs from the conserved cysteine through the conserved F or W. D genes are given only for firm matches. The listing skips clone size in some rows; elsewhere it reads once, few, many or a size class.

TRBV6-5	NA	TRBJ2-5	NA	TGTGCCAGCAGTTACTCGGTGGAGGGGGTCACAGAGACCCAGTACTTC	CASSYSVEGVTETQYF
TRBV20-1	NA	TRBJ1-2	NA	TGCAGTGTTGTACAGGACACTAAGTATGGCTACACCTTC	CSVVQDTKYGYTF
TRBV28	TRBD1	TRBJ1-6	NA	TGTGCCAGCAACTTAATCAGGCCGGACAGGGGTTCACCCCTCCACTTT	CASNLIRPDRGSPLHF
TRBV9	NA	TRBJ1-1	NA	TGTGCCAGCAGCGATGGGTCAGGGTTAGGGGCGAACACTGAAGCTTTCTTT	CASSDGSGLGANTEAFF
TRBV7-9	NA	TRBJ1-1	once	TGTGCCAGCAGCTCGAGGGGGATGAACACTGAAGCTTTCTTT	CASSSRGMNTEAFF
TRBV12-3/TRBV12-4	NA	TRBJ2-3	NA	TGTGCCAGCAGTTCACGACTTACTAGCACAGATACGCAGTATTTT	CASSSRLTSTDTQYF
TRBV4-3	NA	TRBJ1-2	NA	TGCGCCAGCAGCCAAGACCAGGGGACCGCTACGATCCTTGGACGCTACACCTTC	CASSQDQGTATILGRYTF
TRBV7-9	NA	TRBJ1-1	NA	TGTGCCAGCAGCTTAGCGCCGGGACATCCGAACACTGAAGCTTTCTTT	CASSLAPGHPNTEAFF
TRBV6-1	NA	TRBJ2-3	NA	TGTGCCAGCAGTGAAAGCCCGGGGGCCCCCACAGATACGCAGTATTTT	CASSESPGAPTDTQYF
TRBV20-1	TRBD2	TRBJ2-7	few	TGCAGTGCCGGGGCTAGCGGGGCCTACGAGCAGTACTTC	CSAGASGAYEQYF
TRBV7-2	NA	TRBJ2-2	NA	TGTGCCAGCAGCTTTAAATTTAGTAGCGGAGAAGCCGGGGAGCTGTTTTTT	CASSFKFSSGEAGELFF
TRBV28	NA	TRBJ1-1	few	TGTGCCAGCAGTTTTAGGGGGGACCTAAACACTGAAGCTTTCTTT	CASSFRGDLNTEAFF
TRBV7-8	NA	TRBJ2-7	NA	TGTGCCAGCAGAACCGGGACAGGAAGCTTAGCGGGGGCCACTTTAACCTACGAGCAGTACTTC	CASRTGTGSLAGATLTYEQYF
TRBV11-1	NA	TRBJ2-1	NA	TGTGCCAGCAGCCCTCTGGGACACTCTAGCTCCTACAATGAGCAGTTCTTC	CASSPLGHSSSYNEQFF
TRBV6-2/TRBV6-3	TRBD1	TRBJ2-2	few	TGTGCCAGCAGTCTCCGGGACAGGGGTGCAACCGGGGAGCTGTTTTTT	CASSLRDRGATGELFF
TRBV6-2/TRBV6-3	TRBD1	TRBJ1-5	few	TGTGCCAGCACCCGGACAGGGAATCATCAGCCCCAGCATTTT	CASTRTGNHQPQHF
TRBV7-2	NA	TRBJ1-5	NA	TGTGCCAGCAGCTCGCCCGGGGGCAGCTTGTATTTTGGTCAGCCCCAGCATTTT	CASSSPGGSLYFGQPQHF
TRBV7-9	TRBD1	TRBJ1-2	few	TGTGCCAGCAGCTTTCTACAGGGGGAAAGCTATGGCTACACCTTC	CASSFLQGESYGYTF
TRBV7-2	NA	TRBJ1-1	NA	TGTGCCAGCAGCTCAAGCGTGATGGCTGAAGCTTTCTTT	CASSSSVMAEAFF
TRBV29-1	NA	TRBJ2-2	NA	TGCAGCGTCTCCTTGGGGTTGGGGACCGGGGAGCTGTTTTTT	CSVSLGLGTGELFF
TRBV6-6	TRBD2	TRBJ2-1	NA	TGTGCCAGCAGTTACGATCCGGGACTAGCGGGGGGGCCCAATGAGCAGTTCTTC	CASSYDPGLAGGPNEQFF
TRBV7-2	NA	TRBJ2-6	NA	TGTGCCAGCAGCCAAAGGACGGGGGAGATTGGGGCCAACGTCCTGACTTTC	CASSQRTGEIGANVLTF
TRBV12-3/TRBV12-4	TRBD2	TRBJ2-5	few	TGTGCCAGCAGTTTGGCACGGGAGGAAGAGACCCAGTACTTC	CASSLAREEETQYF
TRBV9	NA	TRBJ2-5	NA	TGTGCCAGCAGCGGACCCTACCAAGAGACCCAGTACTTC	CASSGPYQETQYF
TRBV7-2	TRBD2	TRBJ2-3	NA	TGTGCCTGCAGCTCAACTAGCGGGCCCACAGATACGCAGTATTTT	CACSSTSGPTDTQYF
TRBV12-3/TRBV12-4	NA	TRBJ1-3	NA	TGTGCCAGCATAAGACCCTCTGGAAACACCATATATTTT	CASIRPSGNTIYF
TRBV7-2	NA	TRBJ1-1	many	TGTGCCAGCAGCTTAGGGCCCGTAGGGAACACTGAAGCTTTCTTT	CASSLGPVGNTEAFF
TRBV7-9	TRBD1	TRBJ2-3	few	TGTGCCAGCAGCAAGGACAGGACAGATACGCAGTATTTT	CASSKDRTDTQYF
TRBV7-9	NA	TRBJ1-5	NA	TGTGCCAGCAGCTTAGCGCGGGTCGATCAGCCCCAGCATTTT	CASSLARVDQPQHF
TRBV14	NA	TRBJ1-1	few	TGTGCCAGCAGCCTTTCTTTTGGGGGCACTGAAGCTTTCTTT	CASSLSFGGTEAFF
TRBV14	TRBD1	TRBJ2-7	NA	TGTGCCAGCAGCCAAGACGGGACAGGATACGAGCAGTACTTC	CASSQDGTGYEQYF
TRBV11-2	NA	TRBJ2-3	NA	TGTGCCAGCAGCTCACTCCCGGGCACAGATACGCAGTATTTT	CASSSLPGTDTQYF
TRBV5-3	TRBD1	TRBJ1-6	few	TGTGCCAGCAGCTTTCCCCCAGGGGGCGATTCACCCCTCCACTTT	CASSFPPGGDSPLHF
TRBV2	NA	TRBJ2-1	NA	TGTGCCAGCAGTTTGAACAGGCTCCCCGTCGGCTACAATGAGCAGTTCTTC	CASSLNRLPVGYNEQFF
TRBV28	TRBD1	TRBJ2-7	NA	TGTGCCAGCAGTTTGAGATTGGACAGGGGCCTCCTGGAGCAGTACTTC	CASSLRLDRGLLEQYF
TRBV7-2	NA	TRBJ1-6	NA	TGTGCCAGCAGCTTAGCGCGCAGAAGCTCCTATAATTCACCCCTCCACTTT	CASSLARRSSYNSPLHF
TRBV7-2	TRBD1	TRBJ2-1	NA	TGTGCCAGCAGCCCCAAGCCCGGACAGGGGTGGAACAATGAGCAGTTCTTC	CASSPKPGQGWNNEQFF
TRBV7-2	NA	TRBJ1-1	many	TGTGCCAGCAGCTCATGGTCCCCTCTAAGGAGGAACACTGAAGCTTTCTTT	CASSSWSPLRRNTEAFF
TRBV2	NA	TRBJ2-5	NA	TGTGCCACCTTATACGGAAGTCAAGAGACCCAGTACTTC	CATLYGSQETQYF
TRBV7-8	NA	TRBJ2-7	many	TGTGCCAGCAGCTTCGACAGGCCCGGGGACGAGCAGTACTTC	CASSFDRPGDEQYF
TRBV7-9	NA	TRBJ2-7	NA	TGTGCCAGCAGCTTAGGAGGAATGGGCTACGAGCAGTACTTC	CASSLGGMGYEQYF
TRBV7-8	NA	TRBJ1-2	few	TGTGCCAGCAGCGAGGGTTACTATGGCTACACCTTC	CASSEGYYGYTF
TRBV7-8	TRBD2	TRBJ2-1	NA	TGTGCCAGCAGCCAGTATGGCGGGGGAGGCAATGAGCAGTTCTTC	CASSQYGGGGNEQFF